This paragraph reports one T cell receptor (beta chain). The germline CDR1 and CDR2 sequences are SGDLS and YYNGEE. Unmatched junction bases numbered 7, after V lost 2 bases and J lost 4 bases. The CDR3 contains 15 residues. The data stem from a study of blood T cells in healthy people across ages. Primers used in a second PCR of about 7 to 12 cycles were a sample-barcoded 5' primer and a J-beta primer mix. The authors tagged each cDNA molecule using a template-switch adaptor with 12 random nucleotides. In TCRdb, the 5' RACE reads were re-called with MiXCR into one record per CDR3 protein. The table includes approximately 960,000 distinct CDR3 sequences, 25% to 30% detected once. Donors were systemically healthy Caucasian individuals from Russia aged roughly 6 to 95 years. These records were also assigned to another study, of T cells of mothers and their children. Per that study: Over 9.5 million reads per mother and some 3 million per child were obtained. The analysis detected no persistent microchimeric T cell clones.

The sequenced material came from blood. The source of this sequence is a woman aged 40 to 50 in good health. This sequence joins TRBV9 and TRBJ2-5; TRBD2 matches 8 bases. CDR3 region: CASSVAGGAPETQYF. CDR3 DNA sequence: TGTGCCAGCAGCGTCGCCGGGGGGGCCCCAGAGACCCAGTACTTC.